The rows below give T cell receptor beta chains drawn from one sample of a study of CXCR3-negative and CXCR3-positive naive CD8 T cells. Using the 5' RACE reads, TCRdb records one entry per CDR3 protein without DNA. Across tens of thousands of distinct CDR3 sequences, the top ten clones capture 0.82% of the sample. Sequencing used naive CXCR3+ CD8+ T cells from blood. Every receptor here comes from a human donor in good health. Some clones in this sample may be carry-over from other donors' samples. Each CDR3 is given with its conserved first and last residue. Fields, in order: CDR3 protein, J gene, V gene.

CASSSLERESGEAEAFF | TRBJ1-1 | TRBV12-3/TRBV12-4
CRVVGRSTGPTDTQYF | TRBJ2-3 | TRBV29-1
CASSEWTDTGELFF | TRBJ2-2 | TRBV25-1
CASSPDRGSYNEQFF | TRBJ2-1 | TRBV5-6
CASSPRPGQWTNEQFF | TRBJ2-1 | TRBV6-5
CASSSWRTGGQPQHF | TRBJ1-5 | TRBV2
CASSPFGGGSHDEQFF | TRBJ2-1 | TRBV4-3
CASSGRGPREQYF | TRBJ2-7 | TRBV2
CSANSDANYGYTF | TRBJ1-2 | TRBV20-1
CASSYSGPRDRGHGNTIYF | TRBJ1-3 | TRBV6-6
CASTYSTGNYGYTF | TRBJ1-2 | TRBV6-5
CASSGDRAFSGELFF | TRBJ2-2 | TRBV27
CASSLDVASYTGELFF | TRBJ2-2 | TRBV28
CASSQGRTLGEQFF | TRBJ2-1 | TRBV14
CSVHQAMEGGLYYGYTF | TRBJ1-2 | TRBV29-1
CASSLDGNEPQHF | TRBJ1-5 | TRBV5-1
CASSYGANYEQYF | TRBJ2-7 | TRBV6-6
CASSSPGGEQHF | TRBJ2-7 | TRBV11-3
CASSLGGTIVGSPLHF | TRBJ1-6 | TRBV7-8
CASSFRLAGETNTGELFF | TRBJ2-2 | TRBV13
CASSSDGINQPQHF | TRBJ1-5 | TRBV6-6
CASSQSQGAMVYEQYF | TRBJ2-7 | TRBV6-5
CASLQLSGANVLTF | TRBJ2-6 | TRBV12-3/TRBV12-4
CASSLNGGGMTDTQYF | TRBJ2-3 | TRBV7-3
CASTEDNPHNSPLHF | TRBJ1-6 | TRBV2
CASSQGTSERAAETQYF | TRBJ2-5 | TRBV4-1
CASTPPEGHSELAGQETQYF | TRBJ2-5 | TRBV28
CASRAGDSAWGEQFF | TRBJ2-1 | TRBV5-5
CASSSPGGASYEQYF | TRBJ2-7 | TRBV7-9
CASRAPGQGHNF | TRBJ1-6 | TRBV6-2/TRBV6-3
CASSPLAGPSYEQCF | TRBJ2-7 | TRBV28
CASSPRPNYGYTF | TRBJ1-2 | TRBV12-3/TRBV12-4
CSATLAGGAYEQYF | TRBJ2-7 | TRBV20-1
CASSQGGTWEGYEQYF | TRBJ2-7 | TRBV4-1
CAWSGRDSSQETQYF | TRBJ2-5 | TRBV30
CASSLSAGGSEQYF | TRBJ2-7 | TRBV28
CASSTRTGPGELFF | TRBJ2-2 | TRBV28
CASSLGGAGTSFYEQYF | TRBJ2-7 | TRBV7-9
CSVVDSSNQPQHF | TRBJ1-5 | TRBV29-1
CASSLQGGEASEQFF | TRBJ2-1 | TRBV13
CATSRGTRATDTQYF | TRBJ2-3 | TRBV15
CASSPWLSGGELFF | TRBJ2-2 | TRBV11-2